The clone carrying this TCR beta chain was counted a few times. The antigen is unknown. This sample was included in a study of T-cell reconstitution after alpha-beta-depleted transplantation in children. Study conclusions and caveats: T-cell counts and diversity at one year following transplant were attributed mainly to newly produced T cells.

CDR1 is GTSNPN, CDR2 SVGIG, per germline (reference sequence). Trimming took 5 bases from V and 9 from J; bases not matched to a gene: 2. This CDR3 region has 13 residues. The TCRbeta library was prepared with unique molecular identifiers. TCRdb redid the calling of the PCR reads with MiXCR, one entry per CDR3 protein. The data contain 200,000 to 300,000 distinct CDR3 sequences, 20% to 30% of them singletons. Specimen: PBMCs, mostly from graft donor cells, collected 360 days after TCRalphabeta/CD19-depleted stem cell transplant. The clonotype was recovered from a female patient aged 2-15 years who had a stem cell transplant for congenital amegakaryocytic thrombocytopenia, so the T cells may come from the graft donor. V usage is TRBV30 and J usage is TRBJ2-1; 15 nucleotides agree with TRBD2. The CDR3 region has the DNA TGTGCCTGGCGGACTAGCGGGAGGGGTGAGCAGTTCTTC. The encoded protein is CAWRTSGRGEQFF.